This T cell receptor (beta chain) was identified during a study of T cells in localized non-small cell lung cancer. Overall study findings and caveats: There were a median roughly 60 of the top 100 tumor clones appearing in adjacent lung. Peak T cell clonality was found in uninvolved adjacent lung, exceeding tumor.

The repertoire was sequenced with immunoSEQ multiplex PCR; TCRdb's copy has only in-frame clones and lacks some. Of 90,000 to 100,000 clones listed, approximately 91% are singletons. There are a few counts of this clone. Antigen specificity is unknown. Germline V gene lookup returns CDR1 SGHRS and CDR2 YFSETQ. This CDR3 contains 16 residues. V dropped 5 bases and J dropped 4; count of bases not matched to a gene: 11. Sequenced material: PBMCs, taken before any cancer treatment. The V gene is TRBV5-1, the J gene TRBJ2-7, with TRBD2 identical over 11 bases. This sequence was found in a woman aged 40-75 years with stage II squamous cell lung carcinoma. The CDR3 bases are TGCGCCAGCAGTCAAGGAGGGACTAGCGGCCTTTACGAGCAGTACTTC. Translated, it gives CASSQGGTSGLYEQYF.